Below, 20 T cell receptor beta chains from the same sample are listed, as sequenced in a study of T cell clonality in common variable immunodeficiency (dated by TCRdb to about 2015). Library preparation was by the immunoSEQ multiplex PCR assay. Here the immuneACCESS table is served through TCRdb, limited to in-frame sequences with V and J called. Missing clones are a known gap in these copies; in checked studies unresolved V genes cover under half, and the rest lacks a known reason. The table puts 30,000 to 40,000 clones in this sample, none counted just once. The top ten hold around a tenth of the sample. The sequencing sample was made of peripheral blood mononuclear cells. Receptor source: a person aged 18 to 70 in good health.

There are many counts of this clone. Read sequence stops 3 residues before the CDR3 end, and the germline J gene provides the missing end. This chain joins TRBV7-9 and TRBJ2-2; D may be TRBD1 (6 bases). Trimming cost V 5 bases and J 5 bases, with 15 bases left between them. Looked up from germline, CDR1 is SEHNR and CDR2 is FQNEAQ (reference sequence). This CDR3 is 15 amino acids long. CDR3 in amino acids: CASSILRQGTGELFF. The sequenced part of the CDR3 DNA is TGTGCCAGCAGCATCCTGAGGCAGGGGACCGGGGAG.

At least ten counts were recorded for this clone. The CDR3 extends 3 residues past the end of the read, so its final part is completed from the germline J gene. The rearrangement links TRBV7-3 to TRBJ2-3; 7 nucleotides align to TRBD2. CDR1 is SGHTA and CDR2 is FQGTGA in the germline V gene. This CDR3 has 16 residues. The V gene end was trimmed by 3 bases and the J gene end by 0 bases; junction bases not matched to a gene: 6. The CDR3 bases that were read are TGTGCCAGCAGCTTTGGTAGCGGGCCTAGCACAGATACG. Translating gives CASSFGSGPSTDT. The whole CDR3 is CASSFGSGPSTDTQYF.

Many counts were recorded for this clone. The read terminates 3 residues before the CDR3 end, so the remaining end is supplied by the germline J gene. J is TRBJ2-2 and V is TRBV28, with TRBD2 matching over 8 bases. The CDR3 runs 16 residues. The ends lost 7 bases at V and 4 bases at J; junction bases unmatched: 11. CDR1 is MDHEN and CDR2 is SYDVKM in the germline V gene. The DNA read from the CDR3 is TGTGCCAGCACCCCCGGGGGGGGAGTCGGCACCGGGGAG. It is translated as CASTPGGGVGTGE. From start to end, the CDR3 is CASTPGGGVGTGELFF.

This clone occurred a few times. Sequence at one end of the junction differs from germline and may be a read error. The sequenced fragment ends 3 residues before the CDR3 boundary, so the rest is inferred from the germline J gene. The same CDR3 also results from other DNA sequences found in this sample. The rearrangement uses TRBV19 and TRBJ1-1; weak D call: TRBD1 (6 bases). Germline V gene lookup returns CDR1 LNHDA and CDR2 SQIVND (reference sequence). This CDR3 is built from 13 residues. The CDR3 is CASSYDRNTEAFF. The sequenced part of the CDR3 DNA is TGTGCCAGTAGTTACGACAGGAACACTGAG. The full variable domain, in which reference TRBV19 and TRBJ1-1 provide the parts outside the CDR3, is DGGITQSPKYLFRKEGQNVTLSCEQNLNHDAMYWYRQDPGQGLRLIYYSQIVNDFQKGDIAEGYSVSREKKESFPLTVTSAQKNPTAFYLCASSYDRNTEAFFGQGTRLTVV.

The table lists this clone with many counts. The read terminates 3 residues before the CDR3 end, so the remaining end is supplied by the germline J gene. This chain joins TRBV30 and TRBJ1-4; D perhaps matches TRBD1 (5 bases). Germline CDR1 reads GTSNPN; CDR2 reads SVGIG (reference sequence). V lost 6 bases to trimming and J lost 2 bases, with 7 bases between them. There are 12 residues in the CDR3. CDR3 DNA (partial): TGTGCCTGCGGGGGTACTAATGAAAAA. Translated, it gives CACGGTNEK. The complete CDR3 reads CACGGTNEKLFF.

This clone was seen ten or more times. The CDR3 is cut off 3 residues early in the read; its end comes from the germline J gene. The J gene is TRBJ2-1, the V gene TRBV7-3; D may be TRBD2 (6 bases). CDR3 length equals 13 residues. Between the trimmed V and J ends, which lost 7 bases and 9 bases, there was a span of 16 bases. Germline V gives CDR1 SGHTA, CDR2 FQGTGA. Here the CDR3 reads CASTPSRGGEQFF. The CDR3 bases that were read are TGTGCCAGCACACCCTCCCGGGGAGGTGAG. The full variable domain, its missing parts supplied by reference TRBV7-3 and TRBJ2-1, is GAGVSQTPSNKVTEKGKYVELRCDPISGHTALYWYRQSLGQGPEFLIYFQGTGAADDSGLPNDRFFAVRPEGSVSTLKIQRTERGDSAVYLCASTPSRGGEQFFGPGTRLTVL.

Ten or more counts support this clone. The CDR3 extends 3 residues past the end of the read, so its final part is completed from the germline J gene. The genes are TRBV20-1 and TRBJ1-4; 7 bases fit TRBD1. From germline, CDR1 is DFQATT and CDR2 SNEGSKA (reference sequence). This CDR3 is 13 amino acids long. CDR3 residues: CSARDTGDSPLFF. The part of the CDR3 DNA that was read is TGCAGTGCTAGAGATACAGGGGATTCACCA.

In its sample, this clone was seen many times. The CDR3 goes on 3 residues after the read ends, and that part is filled in from the germline J gene. The chain has TRBV7-2 and TRBJ1-6, with a possible D match to TRBD1 (5 bases). The CDR3 has 15 residues. Germline V gene data show CDR1 as SGHTA and CDR2 as FQGNSA. V was clipped by 7 bases and J by 5 bases, with 15 bases between them. The part of the CDR3 DNA that was read is TGTGCCAGCACCTTGCGTGGACAAGATAATTCACCC. Its translation is CASTLRGQDNSP. The complete CDR3 sequence is CASTLRGQDNSPLHF.

The sample holds many counts of this clone. This chain's CDR3 is CATSRDQGGESPLHF. The covered CDR3 bases are TGTGCCACCAGCAGAGATCAAGGGGGGGAATCACCC. The chain recombines TRBV15 with TRBJ1-6, with TRBD1 as a possible D gene (6 bases). With the read ending 3 residues before the CDR3 end, the germline J gene is used to fill in that end. Trimming removed 0 bases at V and 10 bases at J, with 13 bases between. Germline V gene data show CDR1 as LNHNV and CDR2 as YYDKDF (reference sequence). This CDR3 contains 15 residues.

This clone was seen at least ten times. The DNA read from the CDR3 is TGTGCCTGGGACAGGGGAACGTACGAG. It is translated as CAWDRGTYE. The entire CDR3 protein reads CAWDRGTYEQYF. V is TRBV30 and J is TRBJ2-7, with 8 bases identical to TRBD1. The CDR3 extends 3 residues past the end of the read, so its final part is completed from the germline J gene. The CDR3 runs 12 residues. The germline gives CDR1 GTSNPN, CDR2 SVGIG (reference sequence). V lost 5 bases to trimming and J lost 4 bases; unmatched junction nucleotides: 4.

This clone was seen at least ten times. The read halts 3 residues ahead of the CDR3 end, with the missing end drawn from the germline J gene. The chain links TRBV5-4 to TRBJ2-1; 9 nucleotides align to TRBD2. V trimming: 4 bases; J trimming: 5 bases; junction bases outside the gene matches: 10. Germline CDR1 reads SGHNT; CDR2 reads YYREEE (reference sequence). CDR3 length equals 16 residues. The CDR3: CASSTFLGTSNNEQFF. Incomplete CDR3 DNA: TGTGCCAGCAGCACATTCCTGGGGACTAGCAACAATGAG.

This clone was seen at least ten times. The observed sequence ends 3 residues before the CDR3 terminus, with the missing tail filled in from the germline J gene. V is TRBV20-1 and J is TRBJ1-5; 8 nucleotides align to TRBD1. The CDR3 covers 12 residues. V gave up 6 bases and J gave up 7 bases; unmatched junction bases: 5. The germline gives CDR1 DFQATT, CDR2 SNEGSKA (reference sequence). CDR3 DNA, as far as it was read: TGCAGTGCCGGACAGGGCGACCAGCCC. Translating gives CSAGQGDQP. Given in full, the CDR3 is CSAGQGDQPQHF.

This clone was detected many times. CDR3 sequence reads: CASSPGRLAGAVQETQYF. CDR3 DNA, as far as it was read: TGTGCCAGCAGCCCCGGGCGACTAGCGGGAGCGGTACAAGAGACC. This sequence joins TRBV7-8 and TRBJ2-5, with 12 positions matching TRBD2. The CDR3 extends 3 residues past the end of the read, so its final part is completed from the germline J gene. Trimming at V came to 5 bases and at J to 2 bases, leaving 12 bases not matched to a gene. The length of the CDR3 is 18 residues. Germline V gene data show CDR1 as SGHVS and CDR2 as FQNEAQ.

Many counts were recorded for this clone. The CDR3 is cut off 3 residues early in the read; its end comes from the germline J gene. The chain joins TRBV23-1 to TRBJ1-2; 7 bases align to TRBD1. TRBV23-1 is an ORF, and what it does is uncertain. The CDR3 is 11 amino acids. CDR3 residues: CARPVPTGYTF. The CDR3 bases that were read are TGCGCCAGGCCCGTACCGACAGGG.

The sample holds many counts of this clone. The CDR3 is cut off 3 residues early in the read; its end comes from the germline J gene. This chain connects TRBV11-2 to TRBJ1-6; D gene unclear. CDR3 length: 13 amino acids. Germline CDR1 reads SGHAT; CDR2 reads FQNNGV. Trimming took 3 bases from V and 9 from J, leaving 9 bases between them. CDR3 bases read: TGTGCCAGCAGCTTTGCAAGCGGTTCACCC. Its protein is CASSFASGSP. The entire CDR3 reads CASSFASGSPLHF.

This clone was detected many times. The sequence runs out 3 residues before the end of the CDR3; the remainder is reconstructed from the germline J gene. V gene TRBV4-1 combines with J gene TRBJ1-2, with no clear D. Germline CDR1 and CDR2: MGHRA and YSYEKL. The V and J ends lost 1 base and 7 bases respectively, with 22 bases between them. This CDR3 has 17 residues. The part of the CDR3 DNA that was read is TGCGCCAGCAGCCAAGTGATTAGGGTGAAGTTGGAGGCTGGC. Encoded protein: CASSQVIRVKLEAG. The entire CDR3 protein reads CASSQVIRVKLEAGYTF.

Many counts were recorded for this clone. Read data end 3 residues before the CDR3 end; the end is taken from the germline J gene. The chain has TRBV5-1 and TRBJ1-1, with D maybe TRBD1 (5 bases). V lost 4 bases to trimming and J lost 5 bases, with 9 bases between them. The V gene's germline CDR1 is SGHRS and CDR2 YFSETQ. The CDR3 is made up of 12 amino acids. The CDR3 region is CASSPEGTEAFF. CDR3 DNA, as far as it was read: TGCGCCAGCAGCCCCGAGGGGACTGAA.

This clone turned up a few times. The CDR3 end is not reached by the read, which stops 3 residues before it; the germline J gene fills it in. V is TRBV7-2 and J is TRBJ1-2; no clear D. Germline V gene sequence: CDR1 SGHTA, CDR2 FQGNSA. The CDR3 covers 14 residues. This CDR3 is CASSSYDLSYDYTF. The CDR3 DNA, read in part, is TGTGCCAGCAGCTCCTATGACTTGTCCTACGAC.

This clone was observed a few times. Coverage ceases 3 residues before the CDR3 finishes, and the germline J gene fills in the end. The chain carries TRBV11-1 and TRBJ2-7; the D is unclear. The germline V gene has CDR1 SGHAT and CDR2 FQDESV (reference sequence). Deletions cut 3 bases from V and 5 bases from J, with 14 bases between. The CDR3 has 14 amino acids. CDR3 amino acids: CASSFGLSSDEQYF. CDR3 DNA (partial): TGTGCCAGCAGCTTCGGCCTGAGCAGCGACGAG.

In its sample, this clone was seen many times. The CDR3 is cut off 3 residues early in the read; its end comes from the germline J gene. The chain carries TRBV5-1 and TRBJ1-4; 8 bases line up with TRBD1. The V and J ends lost 0 bases and 8 bases, in that order; junction bases with no gene match: 6. This CDR3 has 15 residues. Germline loops: CDR1 SGHRS, CDR2 YFSETQ. The CDR3 bases that were read are TGCGCCAGCAGCTTGGGGACAGGGCGATACGAAAAA. It codes for CASSLGTGRYEK. The whole CDR3 sequence is CASSLGTGRYEKLFF.